A single sample gave rise to the 2 T cell receptor beta chains below, sequenced in a study of blood T cell repertoires in COVID-19. Produced via immunoSEQ multiplex PCR; TCRdb's table is partial and in-frame only. The sample consists of 160,000 or so clones, roughly 88% of them appearing once. Material for sequencing was peripheral blood. Receptors were obtained from a woman in her forties or fifties with acute or convalescent COVID-19.

This chain links TRBV7-3 with TRBJ2-5, with 10 positions matching TRBD2. This CDR3 region has 15 residues. Looked up from germline, CDR1 is SGHTA and CDR2 is FQGTGA. J was trimmed by 1 base and V by 3 bases; bases with no gene match: 2. CDR3: CASSFSGGPQETQYF. CDR3 nucleotides: TGTGCCAGCAGCTTTAGCGGGGGGCCCCAAGAGACCCAGTACTTC.

There are a few counts of this clone. The genes are TRBV11-2 and TRBJ2-2; TRBD1 might be the D (5 bases). CDR3 size: 14 residues. The V end was cut by 2 bases, the J end by 7 bases, with 11 bases between. Germline values: CDR1 SGHAT, CDR2 FQNNGV. CDR3 DNA: TGTGCCAGCAGCTTATCTAGGGGCATCGGGGAGCTGTTTTTT. Its protein is CASSLSRGIGELFF. The full variable domain, with the rest looked up from reference TRBV11-2 and TRBJ2-2, is EAGVAQSPRYKIIEKRQSVAFWCNPISGHATLYWYQQILGQGPKLLIQFQNNGVVDDSQLPKDRFSAERLKGVDSTLKIQPAKLEDSAVYLCASSLSRGIGELFFGEGSRLTVL.